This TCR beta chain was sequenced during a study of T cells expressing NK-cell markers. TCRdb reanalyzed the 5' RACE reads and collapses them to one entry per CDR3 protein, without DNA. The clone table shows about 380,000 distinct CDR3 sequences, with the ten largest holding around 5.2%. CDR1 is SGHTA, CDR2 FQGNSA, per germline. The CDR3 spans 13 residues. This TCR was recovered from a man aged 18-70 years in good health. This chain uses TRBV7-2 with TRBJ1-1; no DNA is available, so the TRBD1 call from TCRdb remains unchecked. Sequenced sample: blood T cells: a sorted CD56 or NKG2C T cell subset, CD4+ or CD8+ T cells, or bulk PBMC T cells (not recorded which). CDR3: CASRPTGFREAFF.